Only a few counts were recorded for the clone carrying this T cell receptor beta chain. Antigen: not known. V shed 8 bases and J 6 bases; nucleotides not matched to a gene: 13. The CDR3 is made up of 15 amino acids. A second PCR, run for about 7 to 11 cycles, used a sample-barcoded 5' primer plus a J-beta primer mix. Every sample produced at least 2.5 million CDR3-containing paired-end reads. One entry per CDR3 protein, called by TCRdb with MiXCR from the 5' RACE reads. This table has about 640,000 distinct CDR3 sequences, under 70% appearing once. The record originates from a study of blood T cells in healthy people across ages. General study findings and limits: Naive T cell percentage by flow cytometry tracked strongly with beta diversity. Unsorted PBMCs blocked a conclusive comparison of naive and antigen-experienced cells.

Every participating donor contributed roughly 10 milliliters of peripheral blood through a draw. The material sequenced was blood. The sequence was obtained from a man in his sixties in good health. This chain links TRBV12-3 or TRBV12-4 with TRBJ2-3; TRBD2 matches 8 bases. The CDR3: CASGAERGPQDTQYF. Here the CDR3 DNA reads TGTGCCAGCGGGGCAGAGCGGGGGCCCCAGGATACGCAGTATTTT.